This T cell receptor beta chain is drawn from a study of blood T cell repertoires in COVID-19. About the research overall: Whether acute or convalescent, the COVID-19 samples came from the United States, Italy and Spain.

Clones were sequenced by immunoSEQ multiplex PCR, and TCRdb holds only the in-frame ones, with some missing. The table shows around 300,000 clones, with about nine tenths occurring only once. Participants' reported clinical history set cohort assignment. Donors in Cohort 3 who had recovered were those with two negative PCRs, healthcare professional clearance, or resolution of their symptoms. The CDR3 runs to 20 residues. The V end lost 2 bases, the J end lost 0 bases, and 23 bases lay between the germline ends. Germline lookup yields CDR1 KGHSH and CDR2 LQKENI. This receptor was taken from a woman aged 40 to 50 who had recovered from COVID-19. The material sequenced was PBMCs or T cells enriched from blood (not recorded which). The J gene is TRBJ1-3, the V gene TRBV18; D not resolved. CDR3 DNA sequence: TGTGCCAGCTCACCATTGAACCTGGAGGCCCAGACGCACTCTGGAAACACCATATATTTT. Protein product: CASSPLNLEAQTHSGNTIYF.